This is a list of T cell receptor beta chains from one sample in a study of shared clonotypes between healthy human individuals. Measured with immunoSEQ multiplex PCR; TCRdb has only the in-frame clones, and not every one. This table has about 340,000 clones, around 67% appearing once. The specimen sequenced was memory CD4+ T cells sorted from blood. All receptors derive from a man aged 25 to 40 in good health. CDR3s include the opening cysteine and the closing phenylalanine or tryptophan. The order of the fields is clone size, J gene, D gene, V gene, CDR3 DNA, CDR3 protein. The D gene is left open where the match is weak. Rows give clone size only sometimes, using once, few, many, or a class for an expanded clone.

clone_size: -; j_call: TRBJ1-2; d_call: TRBD1; v_call: TRBV9; cdr3_nt: TGTGCCAGCAGTGCCTCCGGGACAGAGATCCGTGGCTACACCTTC; cdr3_aa: CASSASGTEIRGYTF
clone_size: once; j_call: TRBJ2-1; d_call: -; v_call: TRBV10-3; cdr3_nt: TGTGCCATCAGAAGCTCAGAAGGGGTTAGCTACAATGAGCAGTTCTTC; cdr3_aa: CAIRSSEGVSYNEQFF
clone_size: -; j_call: TRBJ2-1; d_call: -; v_call: TRBV7-2; cdr3_nt: TGTGCCAGCAGCTTATATGGCTCCTACAATGAGCAGTTCTTC; cdr3_aa: CASSLYGSYNEQFF
clone_size: many; j_call: TRBJ1-5; d_call: -; v_call: TRBV4-1; cdr3_nt: TGCGCCAGCAGCCAAGATTGGGGAGGGAATCAGCCCCAGCATTTT; cdr3_aa: CASSQDWGGNQPQHF
clone_size: -; j_call: TRBJ2-1; d_call: TRBD1; v_call: TRBV7-9; cdr3_nt: TGTGCCAGCAGCCCAGAAACAGGGACAGGGCCCTACAATGAGCAGTTCTTC; cdr3_aa: CASSPETGTGPYNEQFF
clone_size: -; j_call: TRBJ2-5; d_call: -; v_call: TRBV5-4; cdr3_nt: TGTGCCAGCAGCTTGGCCAATTCCCAAGAGACCCAGTACTTC; cdr3_aa: CASSLANSQETQYF
clone_size: -; j_call: TRBJ2-7; d_call: TRBD1; v_call: TRBV7-9; cdr3_nt: TGTGCCAGCAGCTTCCTTGACAGGGCCTACGAGCAGTACTTC; cdr3_aa: CASSFLDRAYEQYF
clone_size: -; j_call: TRBJ2-2; d_call: -; v_call: TRBV28; cdr3_nt: TGTGCCAGCAGCCTAGACTCACTTGGAGGGGAGCTGTTTTTT; cdr3_aa: CASSLDSLGGELFF
clone_size: -; j_call: TRBJ1-4; d_call: TRBD1; v_call: TRBV5-1; cdr3_nt: TGCGCCAGCAGCCACGGACAGGGTCTGAGTGAAAAACTGTTTTTT; cdr3_aa: CASSHGQGLSEKLFF
clone_size: once; j_call: TRBJ2-7; d_call: -; v_call: TRBV11-2; cdr3_nt: TGTGCCAGCAGCCCAACAACGGAATACGAGCAGTACTTC; cdr3_aa: CASSPTTEYEQYF
clone_size: -; j_call: TRBJ2-1; d_call: -; v_call: TRBV18; cdr3_nt: TGTGCCAGCTCACCATCAAGGGACCTTCAGGGTGAGCAGTTCTTC; cdr3_aa: CASSPSRDLQGEQFF
clone_size: -; j_call: TRBJ2-3; d_call: TRBD1; v_call: TRBV28; cdr3_nt: TGTGCCAGTTCCGCAGACAGGGGCGGTATGCCGGGCACAGATACGCAGTATTTT; cdr3_aa: CASSADRGGMPGTDTQYF
clone_size: -; j_call: TRBJ2-7; d_call: TRBD1; v_call: TRBV29-1; cdr3_nt: TGCAGCGTTGGTGGGGACAGGTTATACGAGCAGTACTTC; cdr3_aa: CSVGGDRLYEQYF
clone_size: -; j_call: TRBJ1-1; d_call: TRBD1; v_call: TRBV6-5; cdr3_nt: TGTGCCAGCAGTTCCCGACAGGGTGGCGCTTTCTTT; cdr3_aa: CASSSRQGGAFF
clone_size: once; j_call: TRBJ2-3; d_call: TRBD1; v_call: TRBV15; cdr3_nt: TGTGCCACCAGCAGAGAGGACAGGGGGCGTACAGATACGCAGTATTTT; cdr3_aa: CATSREDRGRTDTQYF
clone_size: once; j_call: TRBJ2-1; d_call: TRBD2; v_call: TRBV28; cdr3_nt: TGTGCCAGCAGTGTCGGGACTAGCTTTAGTGAGCAGTTCTTC; cdr3_aa: CASSVGTSFSEQFF
clone_size: -; j_call: TRBJ2-7; d_call: -; v_call: TRBV7-9; cdr3_nt: TGTGCCAGCAGCTCCCACCTGCTCTCCTACGAGCAGTACTTC; cdr3_aa: CASSSHLLSYEQYF
clone_size: -; j_call: TRBJ2-7; d_call: -; v_call: TRBV6-1; cdr3_nt: TGTGCCAGCAGTGAATACGGCGGCTCCTACGAGCAGTACTTC; cdr3_aa: CASSEYGGSYEQYF
clone_size: -; j_call: TRBJ1-2; d_call: -; v_call: TRBV21-1; cdr3_nt: TGTGCCAGCAGCAAACCGGACAGGGGTAAGCGGCATGGCTACACCTTC; cdr3_aa: CASSKPDRGKRHGYTF
clone_size: -; j_call: TRBJ1-5; d_call: -; v_call: TRBV7-2; cdr3_nt: TGTGCCAGCAGCTTACAGAGTAGCAATCAGCCCCAGCATTTT; cdr3_aa: CASSLQSSNQPQHF
clone_size: -; j_call: TRBJ2-5; d_call: TRBD1; v_call: TRBV7-6; cdr3_nt: TGTGCCAGCAGCGTAAGACAGGGCTCGCGCGAGACCCAGTACTTC; cdr3_aa: CASSVRQGSRETQYF
clone_size: -; j_call: TRBJ2-7; d_call: TRBD1; v_call: TRBV18; cdr3_nt: TGTGCCAGCTCTCCGACAGGGTGGGTCGAGCAGTACTTC; cdr3_aa: CASSPTGWVEQYF
clone_size: -; j_call: TRBJ2-7; d_call: TRBD2; v_call: TRBV10-3; cdr3_nt: TGTGCCATCAGTATTAGCGGGAGCGAGCAGTACTTC; cdr3_aa: CAISISGSEQYF
clone_size: -; j_call: TRBJ2-2; d_call: -; v_call: TRBV11-2; cdr3_nt: TGTGCCAGCAGCCCAACCTACACCGGGGAGCTGTTTTTT; cdr3_aa: CASSPTYTGELFF
clone_size: -; j_call: TRBJ2-1; d_call: TRBD2; v_call: TRBV11-2; cdr3_nt: TGTGCCAGCAGCCGGGACTACCTGAATGAGCAGTTCTTC; cdr3_aa: CASSRDYLNEQFF
clone_size: -; j_call: TRBJ2-1; d_call: TRBD2; v_call: TRBV7-7; cdr3_nt: TGTGCTAGCAGCTTAGGTAGCGGGAGGGAGCAGTTCTTC; cdr3_aa: CASSLGSGREQFF
clone_size: few; j_call: TRBJ1-5; d_call: -; v_call: TRBV2; cdr3_nt: TGTGCCAGCAGTGGGGACAACAATCAGCCCCAGCATTTT; cdr3_aa: CASSGDNNQPQHF
clone_size: -; j_call: TRBJ2-5; d_call: -; v_call: TRBV28; cdr3_nt: TGTGCCAGCACCGACGCGGACCGAGCCTGGGAGACCCAGTACTTC; cdr3_aa: CASTDADRAWETQYF
clone_size: -; j_call: TRBJ1-1; d_call: -; v_call: TRBV5-4; cdr3_nt: TGTGCCAGCAGCTTGTATGGCGGTTCGGGCACTGAAGCTTTCTTT; cdr3_aa: CASSLYGGSGTEAFF
clone_size: few; j_call: TRBJ1-1; d_call: -; v_call: TRBV2; cdr3_nt: TGTGCCAGCAGGAAGGGACTCCAGAACACTGAAGCTTTCTTT; cdr3_aa: CASRKGLQNTEAFF
clone_size: -; j_call: TRBJ2-1; d_call: TRBD2; v_call: TRBV27; cdr3_nt: TGTGCCACCGGTTCACTTTTTGGACTAGCGGGAGACTATGAGCAGTTCTTC; cdr3_aa: CATGSLFGLAGDYEQFF
clone_size: -; j_call: TRBJ2-7; d_call: -; v_call: TRBV5-1; cdr3_nt: TGCGCCAGCAGTAATGGAGGGGTCAATTCCTACGAGCAGTACTTC; cdr3_aa: CASSNGGVNSYEQYF
clone_size: -; j_call: TRBJ2-1; d_call: TRBD2; v_call: TRBV7-9; cdr3_nt: TGTGCCAGCAGCACGACTAGCGGGAGAGGAGAGCAGTTCTTC; cdr3_aa: CASSTTSGRGEQFF
clone_size: -; j_call: TRBJ2-7; d_call: -; v_call: TRBV6-6; cdr3_nt: TGTGCCAGCAGCTCCCGGAACGAGCAGTACTTC; cdr3_aa: CASSSRNEQYF
clone_size: once; j_call: TRBJ2-1; d_call: -; v_call: TRBV27; cdr3_nt: TGTGCCAGCACCATAGGGTTTGGGGGTGGTCGGGGTAATGAGCAGTTCTTC; cdr3_aa: CASTIGFGGGRGNEQFF
clone_size: -; j_call: TRBJ2-4; d_call: TRBD2; v_call: TRBV28; cdr3_nt: TGTGCCAGCAGTTTTTTAGCGGGAGGGGTCGACATTCAGTACTTC; cdr3_aa: CASSFLAGGVDIQYF
clone_size: -; j_call: TRBJ2-7; d_call: -; v_call: TRBV5-1; cdr3_nt: TGCGCCAGCAGCCCCGACAGGCTAGGCGAGCAGTACTTC; cdr3_aa: CASSPDRLGEQYF
clone_size: few; j_call: TRBJ2-5; d_call: -; v_call: TRBV5-1; cdr3_nt: TGCGCCAGCAGCTTACAGGGAGAGACCCAGTACTTC; cdr3_aa: CASSLQGETQYF
clone_size: many; j_call: TRBJ1-1; d_call: -; v_call: TRBV10-2; cdr3_nt: TGCGCCAGCAGTGACAGACGGCGGGCGACTGAAGCTTTCTTT; cdr3_aa: CASSDRRRATEAFF
clone_size: once; j_call: TRBJ2-3; d_call: -; v_call: TRBV5-4; cdr3_nt: TGTGCCAGCAGCTTGCAGAGACAGGGCACAGATACGCAGTATTTT; cdr3_aa: CASSLQRQGTDTQYF
clone_size: -; j_call: TRBJ2-7; d_call: TRBD2; v_call: TRBV29-1; cdr3_nt: TGCAGCGTCCGAGCGGGAGGGATCAGCTCCTACGAGCAGTACTTC; cdr3_aa: CSVRAGGISSYEQYF
clone_size: -; j_call: TRBJ1-5; d_call: TRBD1; v_call: TRBV7-2; cdr3_nt: TGTGCCAGCAGCATGGACAGGGATCAGCCCCAGCATTTT; cdr3_aa: CASSMDRDQPQHF